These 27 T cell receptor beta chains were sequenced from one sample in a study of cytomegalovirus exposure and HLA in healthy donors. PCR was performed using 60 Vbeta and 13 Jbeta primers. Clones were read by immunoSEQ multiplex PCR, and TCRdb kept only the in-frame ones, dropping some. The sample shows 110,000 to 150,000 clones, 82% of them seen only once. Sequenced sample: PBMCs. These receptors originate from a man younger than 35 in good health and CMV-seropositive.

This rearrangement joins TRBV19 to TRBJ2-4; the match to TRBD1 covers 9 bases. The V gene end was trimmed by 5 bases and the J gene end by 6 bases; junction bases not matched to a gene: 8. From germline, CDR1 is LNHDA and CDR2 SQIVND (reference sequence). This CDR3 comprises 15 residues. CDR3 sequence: CASSVGTGSTNIQYF. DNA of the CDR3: TGTGCCAGTAGTGTCGGGACAGGGAGTACAAACATTCAGTACTTC.

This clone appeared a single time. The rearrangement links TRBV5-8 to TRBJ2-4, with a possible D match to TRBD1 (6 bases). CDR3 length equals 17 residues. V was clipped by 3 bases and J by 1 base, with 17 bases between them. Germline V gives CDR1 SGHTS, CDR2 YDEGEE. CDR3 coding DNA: TGTGCCAGCAGCTCAACAGGGTTCGGGTGGGCCAAAAACATTCAGTACTTC. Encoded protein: CASSSTGFGWAKNIQYF.

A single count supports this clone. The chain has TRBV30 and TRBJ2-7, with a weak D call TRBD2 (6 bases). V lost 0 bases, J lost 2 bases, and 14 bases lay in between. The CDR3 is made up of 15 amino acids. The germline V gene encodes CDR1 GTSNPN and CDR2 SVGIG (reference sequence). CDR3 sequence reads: CAWSVGGGVAYEQYF. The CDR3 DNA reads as TGTGCCTGGAGTGTGGGAGGAGGGGTGGCCTACGAGCAGTACTTC. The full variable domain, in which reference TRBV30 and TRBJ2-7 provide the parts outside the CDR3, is SQTIHQWPATLVQPVGSPLSLECTVEGTSNPNLYWYRQAAGRGLQLLFYSVGIGQISSEVPQNLSASRPQDRQFILSSKKLLLSDSGFYLCAWSVGGGVAYEQYFGPGTRLTVT.

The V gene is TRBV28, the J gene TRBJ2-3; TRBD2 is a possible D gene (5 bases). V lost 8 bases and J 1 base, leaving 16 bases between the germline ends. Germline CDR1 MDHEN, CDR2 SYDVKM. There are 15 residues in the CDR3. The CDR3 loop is CASYATAGGTDTQYF. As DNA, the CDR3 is TGTGCCAGCTACGCAACGGCGGGCGGCACAGATACGCAGTATTTT.

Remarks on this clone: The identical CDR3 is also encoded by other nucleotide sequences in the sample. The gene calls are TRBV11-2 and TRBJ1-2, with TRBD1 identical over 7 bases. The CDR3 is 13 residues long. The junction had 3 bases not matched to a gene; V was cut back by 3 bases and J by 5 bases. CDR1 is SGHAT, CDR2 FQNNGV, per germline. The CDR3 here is CASSFGTDYGYTF. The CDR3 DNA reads TGTGCCAGCAGCTTCGGGACAGATTATGGCTACACCTTC. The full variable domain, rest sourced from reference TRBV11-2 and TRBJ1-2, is EAGVAQSPRYKIIEKRQSVAFWCNPISGHATLYWYQQILGQGPKLLIQFQNNGVVDDSQLPKDRFSAERLKGVDSTLKIQPAKLEDSAVYLCASSFGTDYGYTFGSGTRLTVV.

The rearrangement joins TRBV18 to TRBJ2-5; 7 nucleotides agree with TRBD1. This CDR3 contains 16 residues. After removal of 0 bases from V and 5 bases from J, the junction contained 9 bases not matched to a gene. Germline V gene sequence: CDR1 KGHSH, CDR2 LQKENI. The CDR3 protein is CASSPPRTRGLETQYF. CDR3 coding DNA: TGTGCCAGCTCACCACCCCGGACCAGGGGGTTGGAGACCCAGTACTTC.

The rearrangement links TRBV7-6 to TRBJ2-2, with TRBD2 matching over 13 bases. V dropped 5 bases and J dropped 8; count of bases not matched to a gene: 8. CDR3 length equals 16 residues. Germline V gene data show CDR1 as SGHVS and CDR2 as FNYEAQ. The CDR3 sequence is CASSPGLAGSAGELFF. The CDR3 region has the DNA TGTGCCAGCAGCCCGGGACTAGCGGGGTCGGCGGGGGAGCTGTTTTTT.

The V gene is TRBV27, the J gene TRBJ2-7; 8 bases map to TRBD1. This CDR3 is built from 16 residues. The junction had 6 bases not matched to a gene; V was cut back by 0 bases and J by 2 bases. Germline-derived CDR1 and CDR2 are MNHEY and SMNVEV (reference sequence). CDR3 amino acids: CASSLSGQVGAYEQYF. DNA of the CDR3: TGTGCCAGCAGTTTATCGGGACAGGTAGGCGCCTACGAGCAGTACTTC.

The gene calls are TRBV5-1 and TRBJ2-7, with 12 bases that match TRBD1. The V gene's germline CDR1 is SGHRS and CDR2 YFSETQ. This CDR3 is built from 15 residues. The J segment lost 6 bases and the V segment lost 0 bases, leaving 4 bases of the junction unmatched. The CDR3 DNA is TGCGCCAGCAGCTTGGCCGGGACAGGGGGCCCCGAGCAGTACTTC. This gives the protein CASSLAGTGGPEQYF.

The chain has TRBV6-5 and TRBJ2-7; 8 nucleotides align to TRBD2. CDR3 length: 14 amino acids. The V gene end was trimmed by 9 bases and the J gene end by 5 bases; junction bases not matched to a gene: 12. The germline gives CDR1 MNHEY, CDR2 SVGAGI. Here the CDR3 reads CASDPSGSSHEQYF. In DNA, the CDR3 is TGTGCCAGTGACCCCAGCGGGAGTTCCCACGAGCAGTACTTC.

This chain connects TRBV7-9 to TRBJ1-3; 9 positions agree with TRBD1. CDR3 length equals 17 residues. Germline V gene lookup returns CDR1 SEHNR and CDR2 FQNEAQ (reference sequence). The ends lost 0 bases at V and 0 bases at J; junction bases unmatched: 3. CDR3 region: CASSLAGQGRSGNTIYF. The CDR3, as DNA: TGTGCCAGCAGCTTAGCGGGACAGGGCCGCTCTGGAAACACCATATATTTT.

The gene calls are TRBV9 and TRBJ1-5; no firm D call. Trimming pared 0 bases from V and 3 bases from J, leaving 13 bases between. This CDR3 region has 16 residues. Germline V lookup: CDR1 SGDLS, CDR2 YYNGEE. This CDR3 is CASSVDAGSPNQPQHF. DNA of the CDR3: TGTGCCAGCAGCGTAGACGCAGGATCCCCCAATCAGCCCCAGCATTTT.

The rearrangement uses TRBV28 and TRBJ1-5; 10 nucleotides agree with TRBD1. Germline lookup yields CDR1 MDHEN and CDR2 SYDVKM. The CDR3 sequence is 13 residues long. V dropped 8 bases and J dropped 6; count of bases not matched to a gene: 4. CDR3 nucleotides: TGTGCCAGCCGGGGACAGGGGTTTCAGCCCCAGCATTTT. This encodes CASRGQGFQPQHF.

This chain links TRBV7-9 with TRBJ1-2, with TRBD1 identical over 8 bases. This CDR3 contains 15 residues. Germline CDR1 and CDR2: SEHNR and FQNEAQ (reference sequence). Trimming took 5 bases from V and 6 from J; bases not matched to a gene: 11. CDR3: CASSQGGSGGHGYTF. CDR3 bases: TGTGCCAGCAGCCAAGGGGGGTCAGGGGGCCATGGCTACACCTTC.

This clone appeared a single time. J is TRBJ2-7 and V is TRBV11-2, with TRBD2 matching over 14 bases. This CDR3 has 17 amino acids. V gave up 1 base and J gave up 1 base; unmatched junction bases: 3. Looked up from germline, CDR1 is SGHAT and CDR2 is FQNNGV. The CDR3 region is CASSLGGTSGSSYEQYF. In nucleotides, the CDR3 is TGTGCCAGCAGCTTAGGTGGGACTAGCGGGAGTTCCTACGAGCAGTACTTC.

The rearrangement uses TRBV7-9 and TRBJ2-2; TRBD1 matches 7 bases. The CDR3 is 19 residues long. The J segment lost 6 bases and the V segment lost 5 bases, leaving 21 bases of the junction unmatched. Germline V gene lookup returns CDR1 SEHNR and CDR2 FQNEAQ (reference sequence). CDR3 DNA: TGTGCCAGCAGCAACCGGGACAGAGTGATCGAGGTTAACCCCGGGGAGCTGTTTTTT. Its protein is CASSNRDRVIEVNPGELFF.

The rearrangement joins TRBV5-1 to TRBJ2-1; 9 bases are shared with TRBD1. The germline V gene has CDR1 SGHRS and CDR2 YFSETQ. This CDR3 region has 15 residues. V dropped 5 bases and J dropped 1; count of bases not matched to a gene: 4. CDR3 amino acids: CASRLGTGSYNEQFF. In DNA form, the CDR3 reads TGCGCCAGCAGGCTTGGGACAGGGTCCTACAATGAGCAGTTCTTC.

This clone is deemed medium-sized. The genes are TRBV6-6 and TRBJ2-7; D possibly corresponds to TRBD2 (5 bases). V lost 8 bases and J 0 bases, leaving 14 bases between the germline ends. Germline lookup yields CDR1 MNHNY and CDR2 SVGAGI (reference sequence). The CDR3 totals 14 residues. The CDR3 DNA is TGTGCCAGCGGGAGCCGGGCGAACTCCTACGAGCAGTACTTC. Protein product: CASGSRANSYEQYF.

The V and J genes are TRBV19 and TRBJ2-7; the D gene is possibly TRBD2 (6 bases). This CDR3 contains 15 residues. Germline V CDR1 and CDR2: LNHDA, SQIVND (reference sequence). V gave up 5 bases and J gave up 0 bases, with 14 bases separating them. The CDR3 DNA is TGTGCCAGTAGTGTCGGGAGTTCTTTCTCCTACGAGCAGTACTTC. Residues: CASSVGSSFSYEQYF.

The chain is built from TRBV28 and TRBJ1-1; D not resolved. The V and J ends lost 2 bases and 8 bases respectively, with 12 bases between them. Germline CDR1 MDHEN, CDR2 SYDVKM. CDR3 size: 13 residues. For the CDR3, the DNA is TGTGCCAGCAGTTTAAAGGGAGCGATAGAAGCTTTCTTT. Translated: CASSLKGAIEAFF.

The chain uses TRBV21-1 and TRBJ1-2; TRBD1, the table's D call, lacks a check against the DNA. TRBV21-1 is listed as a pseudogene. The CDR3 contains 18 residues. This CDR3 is CASSVDRGELNHNYGYTF. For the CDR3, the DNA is TGTGCCAGCAGCGTCGACAGGGGAGAATTAAATCATAACTATGGCTACACCTTC.

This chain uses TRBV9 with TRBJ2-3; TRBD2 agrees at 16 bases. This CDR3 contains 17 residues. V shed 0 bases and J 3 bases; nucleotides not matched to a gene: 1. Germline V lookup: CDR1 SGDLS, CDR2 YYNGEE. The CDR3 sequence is CASSVEGLAGGTDTQYF. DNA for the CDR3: TGTGCCAGCAGCGTAGAGGGACTAGCGGGAGGGACAGATACGCAGTATTTT.

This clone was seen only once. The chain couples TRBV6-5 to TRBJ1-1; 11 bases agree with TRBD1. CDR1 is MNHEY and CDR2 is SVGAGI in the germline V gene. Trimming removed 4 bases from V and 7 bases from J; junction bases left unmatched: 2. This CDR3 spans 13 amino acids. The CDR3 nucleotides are TGTGCCAGCAGTTCGGACAGGGGGCGTGAAGCTTTCTTT. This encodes CASSSDRGREAFF.

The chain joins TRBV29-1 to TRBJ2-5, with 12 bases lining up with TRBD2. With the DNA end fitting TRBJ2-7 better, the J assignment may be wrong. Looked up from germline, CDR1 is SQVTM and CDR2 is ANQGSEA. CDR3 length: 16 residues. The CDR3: CSVEEGRLAGVYEQYF. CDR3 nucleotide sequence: TGCAGCGTTGAAGAAGGGCGACTAGCGGGAGTCTACGAGCAGTACTTC.

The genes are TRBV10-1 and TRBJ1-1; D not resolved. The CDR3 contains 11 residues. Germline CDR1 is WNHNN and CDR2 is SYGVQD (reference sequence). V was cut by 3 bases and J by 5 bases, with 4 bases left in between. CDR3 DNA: TGCGCCAGCAGTGACGGTACTGAAGCTTTCTTT. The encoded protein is CASSDGTEAFF.

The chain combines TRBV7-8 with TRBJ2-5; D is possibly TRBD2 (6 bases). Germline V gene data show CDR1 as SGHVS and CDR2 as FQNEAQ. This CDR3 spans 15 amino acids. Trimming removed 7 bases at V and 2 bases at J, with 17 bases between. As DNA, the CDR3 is TGTGCCAGCAACTTGGGGACCAGCGGGCAAGAGACCCAGTACTTC. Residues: CASNLGTSGQETQYF.

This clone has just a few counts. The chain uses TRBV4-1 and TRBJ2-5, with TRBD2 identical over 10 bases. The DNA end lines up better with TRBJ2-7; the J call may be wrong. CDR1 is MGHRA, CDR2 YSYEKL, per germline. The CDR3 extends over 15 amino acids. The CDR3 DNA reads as TGCGCCAGCAGCGATATAGCGGGAGGTTCCTACGAGCAGTACTTC. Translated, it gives CASSDIAGGSYEQYF.